The 13 T cell receptor beta chains given below trace back to one sample, sequenced in a study of shared clonotypes between healthy human individuals. TCRdb's copy holds only in-frame clones and misses some; the assay was immunoSEQ multiplex PCR. This table holds roughly 2 million clones, 90% to 95% found once. Sample: naive CD4+ T cells sorted from blood. Described subset: CD45RA+ positively selected. These receptors were collected from a man younger than 35 in good health.

The table lists this clone with a few counts. The chain combines TRBV7-2 with TRBJ2-7; the match to TRBD2 covers 10 bases. The junction had 9 bases not matched to a gene; V was cut back by 5 bases and J by 2 bases. Germline V gene sequence: CDR1 SGHTA, CDR2 FQGNSA. The CDR3 sequence is 16 residues long. The CDR3 loop reads CASSPFSGGTPYEQYF. The CDR3 DNA sequence: TGTGCCAGCAGCCCCTTTAGCGGGGGGACCCCCTACGAGCAGTACTTC.

This chain joins TRBV6-6 and TRBJ2-7; D not certain. Trimming removed 5 bases at V and 2 bases at J, with 16 bases between. The CDR3 is 15 residues long. Germline V lookup: CDR1 MNHNY, CDR2 SVGAGI (reference sequence). CDR3 sequence: CASSDTQIAAYEQYF. CDR3 nucleotides: TGTGCCAGCAGTGACACCCAAATCGCTGCCTACGAGCAGTACTTC.

The V gene is TRBV5-4, the J gene TRBJ1-4, with 7 bases lining up with TRBD1. There are 14 residues in the CDR3. The J segment lost 4 bases and the V segment lost 4 bases, leaving 4 bases of the junction unmatched. Germline-derived CDR1 and CDR2 are SGHNT and YYREEE (reference sequence). CDR3 residues: CASSNGTVNEKLFF. The DNA for the CDR3 is TGTGCCAGCAGCAACGGGACAGTTAATGAAAAACTGTTTTTT.

Comment on this clone: Other DNA variants within this sample encode the same CDR3. This sequence joins TRBV5-4 and TRBJ2-5; unclear D gene. The germline V gene has CDR1 SGHNT and CDR2 YYREEE (reference sequence). There are 15 residues in the CDR3. The V and J ends lost 0 bases and 1 base respectively, with 10 bases between them. The CDR3 DNA follows: TGTGCCAGCAGCTTGGCCCAAGGGCTCCAAGAGACCCAGTACTTC. It encodes CASSLAQGLQETQYF. The full variable domain, in which reference TRBV5-4 and TRBJ2-5 provide the parts outside the CDR3, is ETGVTQSPTHLIKTRGQQVTLRCSSQSGHNTVSWYQQALGQGPQFIFQYYREEENGRGNFPPRFSGLQFPNYSSELNVNALELDDSALYLCASSLAQGLQETQYFGPGTRLLVL.

V is TRBV10-2 and J is TRBJ2-3, with D unclear. In germline, CDR1 is WSHSY, CDR2 SAAADI. Trimming took 3 bases from V and 4 from J, leaving 5 bases between them. This CDR3 comprises 12 residues. DNA for the CDR3: TGCGCCAGCAGTGAAAACGCAGATACGCAGTATTTT. This gives the protein CASSENADTQYF.

V is TRBV6-1 and J is TRBJ2-3, with no clear D. The CDR3 length is 15 residues. Germline CDR1 reads MNHNS; CDR2 reads SASEGT. Trimming took 1 base from V and 2 from J, leaving 10 bases between them. The CDR3 loop reads CASSEGGRATDTQYF. The CDR3 coding sequence is TGTGCCAGCAGTGAAGGGGGTAGGGCCACAGATACGCAGTATTTT.

This chain joins TRBV11-3 and TRBJ2-1; the match to TRBD1 covers 10 bases. The CDR3 spans 15 residues. V dropped 5 bases and J dropped 2; count of bases not matched to a gene: 3. Germline V lookup: CDR1 SGHNT, CDR2 YENEEA. CDR3 bases: TGTGCCAGCAGCGGGGACAGGGGCGCCTACAATGAGCAGTTCTTC. Translating it yields CASSGDRGAYNEQFF.

Remarks on this clone: In the same sample, other DNA sequences code for this CDR3. The chain combines TRBV5-1 with TRBJ2-7; 10 positions match TRBD2. J was trimmed by 7 bases and V by 3 bases; bases with no gene match: 7. Per the germline V gene, CDR1 is SGHRS and CDR2 is YFSETQ. CDR3 length: 14 residues. CDR3 region: CASSSSGGAYEQYF. The CDR3 DNA reads as TGCGCCAGCAGCTCCAGCGGGGGGGCGTATGAGCAGTACTTC.

This chain connects TRBV30 to TRBJ1-2; TRBD1 aligns across 8 bases. Germline V CDR1 and CDR2: GTSNPN, SVGIG (reference sequence). Trimming cost V 0 bases and J 2 bases; bases outside gene matches: 17. The CDR3 covers 19 residues. CDR3 residues: CAWSVLSAVLRTGNYGYTF. The CDR3 DNA follows: TGTGCCTGGAGTGTACTATCAGCCGTGCTCCGGACAGGGAACTATGGCTACACCTTC.

To note about this clone: At the DNA level, this CDR3 is encoded by other sequences in the same sample as well. This chain links TRBV5-1 with TRBJ1-1; 7 bases map to TRBD1. This CDR3 is 15 amino acids long. Trimming at V came to 4 bases and at J to 2 bases, leaving 8 bases not matched to a gene. The V gene's germline CDR1 is SGHRS and CDR2 YFSETQ. CDR3 sequence: CASSPGDRDNTEAFF. Here the CDR3 DNA reads TGCGCCAGCAGCCCAGGGGACAGAGATAACACTGAAGCTTTCTTT.

V and J are TRBV7-9 and TRBJ2-6, with 10 bases aligning to TRBD1. This CDR3 region has 17 residues. V lost 5 bases and J lost 0; bases outside the gene matches: 4. The germline gives CDR1 SEHNR, CDR2 FQNEAQ (reference sequence). In DNA form, the CDR3 reads TGTGCCAGCAGCCCCGGGACAGGGGACTCTGGGGCCAACGTCCTGACTTTC. This codes for CASSPGTGDSGANVLTF.

In this sample, this clone turned up once. Other DNA variants within this sample encode the same CDR3. V usage is TRBV2 and J usage is TRBJ1-5; D not resolved. Germline assignment: CDR1 SNHLY and CDR2 FYNNEI. The CDR3 covers 12 residues. Trimming removed 3 bases from V and 2 bases from J, with 2 bases in between. DNA of the CDR3: TGTGCCAGCAGTGACGGCAATCAGCCCCAGCATTTT. This sequence encodes CASSDGNQPQHF. Full variable domain (rest looked up from reference TRBV2 and TRBJ1-5): EPEVTQTPSHQVTQMGQEVILRCVPISNHLYFYWYRQILGQKVEFLVSFYNNEISEKSEIFDDQFSVERPDGSNFTLKIRSTKLEDSAMYFCASSDGNQPQHFGDGTRLSIL.

Comments on this clone: Other DNA sequences in the same sample also yield this CDR3. The chain couples TRBV7-9 to TRBJ2-3; D unclear. Germline V gene lookup returns CDR1 SEHNR and CDR2 FQNEAQ (reference sequence). Deletions cut 1 base from V and 2 bases from J, with 7 bases between. CDR3 length: 14 residues. In DNA form, the CDR3 reads TGTGCCAGCAGCTTAGATCGTTACACAGATACGCAGTATTTT. Its translation: CASSLDRYTDTQYF.